This entry lists 8 T cell receptor beta chains sequenced from one sample in a study of blood T cell repertoires in COVID-19. Method: immunoSEQ multiplex PCR; TCRdb's copy keeps in-frame clones and lacks some. The table records nearly 40,000 clones, about four fifths of them present only once. Source material: peripheral blood. The receptors shown here come from an elderly man with active or convalescent COVID-19.

This chain uses TRBV30 with TRBJ2-5, with TRBD1 as a possible D gene (5 bases). Germline V CDR1 and CDR2: GTSNPN, SVGIG (reference sequence). The CDR3 totals 12 residues. The V gene lost 0 bases and the J gene lost 5 bases, with 7 bases spanning the gap. DNA of the CDR3: TGTGCCTGGAGTGTAGGGGCTGAGACCCAGTACTTC. Its protein is CAWSVGAETQYF.

The rearrangement links TRBV7-2 to TRBJ1-1, with 12 bases that match TRBD1. This CDR3 has 15 amino acids. Germline assignment: CDR1 SGHTA and CDR2 FQGNSA. With V trimmed by 6 bases and J by 4 bases, 6 bases remained unmatched. This CDR3 is CASSRDRGLGTEAFF. The CDR3 nucleotides read TGTGCCAGCAGTCGGGACAGGGGGCTGGGCACTGAAGCTTTCTTT.

The chain recombines TRBV6-5 with TRBJ1-5, with D possibly TRBD1 on 6 matching bases. V lost 4 bases to trimming and J lost 6 bases, with 13 bases between them. The CDR3 totals 14 residues. Germline CDR1 is MNHEY and CDR2 is SVGAGI. The CDR3 nucleotides read TGTGCCAGCAGTTTCCACAGGGTTGGTCAGCCCCAGCATTTT. Translation: CASSFHRVGQPQHF.

This clone was seen a single time. V and J are TRBV3-1 (or the pseudogene TRBV3-2) and TRBJ2-3; 7 bases agree with TRBD2. Germline V gene lookup returns CDR1 LGHDT and CDR2 YNNKEL (reference sequence). CDR3 length: 13 amino acids. J was trimmed by 1 base and V by 8 bases; bases with no gene match: 3. The CDR3 DNA reads as TGTGCCAGCCAGGGAGGGGGCACAGATACGCAGTATTTT. Its translation: CASQGGGTDTQYF.

The CDR3 protein is CASSSGTGGHYGYTF. The CDR3 DNA reads TGTGCCAGCAGCTCGGGGACAGGGGGCCACTATGGCTACACCTTC. The chain links TRBV7-8 to TRBJ1-2, with 12 bases aligning to TRBD1. The V gene's germline CDR1 is SGHVS and CDR2 FQNEAQ. The CDR3 sequence is 15 residues long. Trimming at V came to 4 bases and at J to 3 bases, leaving 3 bases not matched to a gene. Based on the CDR3 plus reference TRBV7-8 and TRBJ1-2, the full variable domain is GAGVSQSPRYKVAKRGQDVALRCDPISGHVSLFWYQQALGQGPEFLTYFQNEAQLDKSGLPSDRFFAERPEGSVSTLKIQRTQQEDSAVYLCASSSGTGGHYGYTFGSGTRLTVV.

V gene TRBV7-2 combines with J gene TRBJ2-7; 8 nucleotides match TRBD2. The junction had 11 bases not matched to a gene; V was cut back by 1 base and J by 9 bases. Germline V gene lookup returns CDR1 SGHTA and CDR2 FQGNSA. CDR3 size: 15 residues. The CDR3 coding sequence is TGTGCCAGCAGCTTAGGGCTCCCGGGACTAGGGGCGCAGTACTTC. Translated: CASSLGLPGLGAQYF. The full variable domain, with the rest looked up from reference TRBV7-2 and TRBJ2-7, is GAGVSQSPSNKVTEKGKDVELRCDPISGHTALYWYRQSLGQGLEFLIYFQGNSAPDKSGLPSDRFSAERTGGSVSTLTIQRTQQEDSAVYLCASSLGLPGLGAQYFGPGTRLTVT.

The chain couples TRBV7-9 to TRBJ2-1; D is undetermined. This CDR3 is built from 13 residues. V shed 4 bases and J shed 6 bases, with 10 bases lying between them. Per the germline V gene, CDR1 is SEHNR and CDR2 is FQNEAQ (reference sequence). CDR3 amino acids: CASSSTFFNEQFF. The CDR3 DNA follows: TGTGCCAGCAGCTCTACCTTTTTCAATGAGCAGTTCTTC.

This chain links TRBV19 with TRBJ2-1; no clear D gene. Trimming took 1 base from V and 6 from J, leaving 13 bases between them. This CDR3 spans 15 amino acids. Germline CDR1 is LNHDA and CDR2 is SQIVND (reference sequence). CDR3 in amino acids: CASSIVAYAVNEQFF. The CDR3 DNA reads TGTGCCAGTAGTATAGTAGCTTATGCGGTCAATGAGCAGTTCTTC.